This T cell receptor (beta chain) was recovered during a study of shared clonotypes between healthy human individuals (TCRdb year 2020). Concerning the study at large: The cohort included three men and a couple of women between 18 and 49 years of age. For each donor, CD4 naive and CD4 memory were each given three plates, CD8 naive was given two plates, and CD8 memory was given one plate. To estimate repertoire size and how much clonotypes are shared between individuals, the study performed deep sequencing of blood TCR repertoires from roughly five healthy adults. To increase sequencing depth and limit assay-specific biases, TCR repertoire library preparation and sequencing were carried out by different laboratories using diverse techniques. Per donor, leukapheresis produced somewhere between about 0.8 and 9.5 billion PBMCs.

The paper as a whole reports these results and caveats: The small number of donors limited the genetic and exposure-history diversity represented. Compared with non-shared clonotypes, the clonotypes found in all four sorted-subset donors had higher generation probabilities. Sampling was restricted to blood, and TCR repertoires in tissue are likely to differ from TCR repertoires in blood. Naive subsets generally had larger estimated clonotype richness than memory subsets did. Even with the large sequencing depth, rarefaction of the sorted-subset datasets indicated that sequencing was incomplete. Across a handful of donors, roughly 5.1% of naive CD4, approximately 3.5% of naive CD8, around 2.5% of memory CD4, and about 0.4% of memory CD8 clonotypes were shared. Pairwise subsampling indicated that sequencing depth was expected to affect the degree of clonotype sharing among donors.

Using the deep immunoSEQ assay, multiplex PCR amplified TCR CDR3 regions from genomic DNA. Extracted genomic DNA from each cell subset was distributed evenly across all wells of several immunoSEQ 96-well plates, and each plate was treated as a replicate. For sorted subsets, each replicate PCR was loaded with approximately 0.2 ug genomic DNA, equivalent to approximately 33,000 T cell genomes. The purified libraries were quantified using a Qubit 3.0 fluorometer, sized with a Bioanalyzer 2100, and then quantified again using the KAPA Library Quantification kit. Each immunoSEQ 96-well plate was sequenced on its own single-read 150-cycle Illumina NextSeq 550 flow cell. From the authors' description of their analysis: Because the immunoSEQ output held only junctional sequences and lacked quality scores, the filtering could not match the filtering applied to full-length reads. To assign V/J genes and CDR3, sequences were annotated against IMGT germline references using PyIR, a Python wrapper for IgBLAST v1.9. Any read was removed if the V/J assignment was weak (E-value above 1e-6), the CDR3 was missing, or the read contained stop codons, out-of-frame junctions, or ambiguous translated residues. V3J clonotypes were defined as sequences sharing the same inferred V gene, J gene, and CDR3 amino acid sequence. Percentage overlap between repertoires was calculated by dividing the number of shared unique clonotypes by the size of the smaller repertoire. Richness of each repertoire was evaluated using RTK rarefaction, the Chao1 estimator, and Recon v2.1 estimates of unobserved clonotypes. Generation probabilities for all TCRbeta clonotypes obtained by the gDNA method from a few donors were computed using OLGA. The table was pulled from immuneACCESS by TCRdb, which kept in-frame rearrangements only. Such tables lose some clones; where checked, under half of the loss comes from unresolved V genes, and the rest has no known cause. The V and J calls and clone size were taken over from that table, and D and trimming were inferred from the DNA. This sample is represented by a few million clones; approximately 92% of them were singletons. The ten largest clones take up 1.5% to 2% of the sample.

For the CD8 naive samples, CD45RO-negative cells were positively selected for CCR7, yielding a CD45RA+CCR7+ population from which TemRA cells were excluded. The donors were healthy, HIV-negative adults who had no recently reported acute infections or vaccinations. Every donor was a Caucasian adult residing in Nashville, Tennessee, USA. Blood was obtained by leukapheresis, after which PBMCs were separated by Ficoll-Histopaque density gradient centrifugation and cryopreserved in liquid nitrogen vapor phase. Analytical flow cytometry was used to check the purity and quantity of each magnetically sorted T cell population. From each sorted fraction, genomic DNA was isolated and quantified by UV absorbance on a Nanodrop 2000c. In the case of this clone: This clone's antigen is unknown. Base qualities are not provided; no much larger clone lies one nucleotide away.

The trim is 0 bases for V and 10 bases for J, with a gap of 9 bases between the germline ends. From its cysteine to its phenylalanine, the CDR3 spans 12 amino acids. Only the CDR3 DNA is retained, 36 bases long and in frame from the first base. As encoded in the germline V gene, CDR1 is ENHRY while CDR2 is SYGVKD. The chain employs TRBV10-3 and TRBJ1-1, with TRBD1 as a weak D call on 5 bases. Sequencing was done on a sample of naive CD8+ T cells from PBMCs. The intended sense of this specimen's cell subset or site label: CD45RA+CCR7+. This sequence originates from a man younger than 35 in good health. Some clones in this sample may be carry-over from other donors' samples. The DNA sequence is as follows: TGTGCCATCAGTGAGTCGGGGGTGCTAGCTTTCTTT. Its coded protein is CAISESGVLAFF.